This T cell receptor beta chain comes out of a study of blood T cell repertoires in COVID-19. Overall study context: T cells, B-cell-depleted T cells, or PBMCs provided the cDNA or gDNA that served as material.

The CDR3 totals 13 residues. Germline trimming cut 2 bases from V and 12 bases from J; bases unmatched to any gene: 7. Germline V CDR1 and CDR2: LNHDA, SQIVND (reference sequence). Methods used by the authors: Using reference gene primer amplification, nucleated cell counts were estimated. Method: immunoSEQ multiplex PCR; TCRdb's copy keeps in-frame clones and lacks some. V and J calls plus clone size are reproduced from that table; the DNA served to infer D and trimming. The repertoire consists of tens of thousands of clones, with about 80% occurring once and the leading ten covering 15% to 20%. This TCR derives from a man aged 65 to 85 with acute or convalescent COVID-19. Source material: peripheral blood. V gene TRBV19 combines with J gene TRBJ2-1; 7 nucleotides agree with TRBD2. This CDR3 is CASSISAGGGQFF. CDR3 coding DNA: TGTGCCAGTAGTATATCCGCGGGCGGGGGGCAGTTCTTC. The whole variable domain, remainder taken from reference TRBV19 and TRBJ2-1, is DGGITQSPKYLFRKEGQNVTLSCEQNLNHDAMYWYRQDPGQGLRLIYYSQIVNDFQKGDIAEGYSVSREKKESFPLTVTSAQKNPTAFYLCASSISAGGGQFFGPGTRLTVL.